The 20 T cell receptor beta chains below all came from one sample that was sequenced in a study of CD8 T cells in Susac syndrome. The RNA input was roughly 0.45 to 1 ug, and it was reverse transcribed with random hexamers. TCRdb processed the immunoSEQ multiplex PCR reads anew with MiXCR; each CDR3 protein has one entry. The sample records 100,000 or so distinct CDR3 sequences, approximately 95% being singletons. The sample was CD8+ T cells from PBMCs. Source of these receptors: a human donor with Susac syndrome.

The CDR3 sequence is CASSLSRASGNQPQHF. The CDR3 nucleotides read TGTGCCAGCAGCCTGAGCAGGGCGTCGGGCAATCAGCCCCAGCATTTT. J is TRBJ1-5 and V is TRBV7-8, with D perhaps matching TRBD1 (5 bases). With 5 bases removed from V and 2 bases from J, the gap between germline ends came to 16 bases. CDR1 is SGHVS, CDR2 FQNEAQ, per germline. This CDR3 contains 16 residues.

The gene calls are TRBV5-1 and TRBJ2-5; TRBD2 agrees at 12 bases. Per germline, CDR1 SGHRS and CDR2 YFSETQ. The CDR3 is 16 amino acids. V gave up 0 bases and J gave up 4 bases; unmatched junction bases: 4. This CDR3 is CASSLGASGGAETQYF. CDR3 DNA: TGCGCCAGCAGCTTGGGTGCTAGCGGGGGGGCAGAGACCCAGTACTTC.

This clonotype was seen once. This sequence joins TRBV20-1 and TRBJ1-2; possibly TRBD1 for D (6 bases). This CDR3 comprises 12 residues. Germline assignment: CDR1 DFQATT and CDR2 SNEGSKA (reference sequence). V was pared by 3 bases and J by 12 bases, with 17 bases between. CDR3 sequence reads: CSASQRGGRDTF. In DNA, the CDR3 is TGCAGTGCTAGCCAACGTGGGGGGCGAGACACCTTC.

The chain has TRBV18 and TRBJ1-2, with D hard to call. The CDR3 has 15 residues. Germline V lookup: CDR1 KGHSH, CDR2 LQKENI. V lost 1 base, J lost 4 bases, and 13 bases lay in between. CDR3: CASSPQEIRRYGYTF. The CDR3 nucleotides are TGTGCCAGCTCACCACAAGAGATACGTCGCTATGGCTACACCTTC.

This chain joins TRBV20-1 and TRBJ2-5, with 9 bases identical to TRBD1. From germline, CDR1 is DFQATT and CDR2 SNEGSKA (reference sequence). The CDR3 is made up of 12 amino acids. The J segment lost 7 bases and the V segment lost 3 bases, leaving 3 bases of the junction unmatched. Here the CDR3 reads CSARGQGLTQYF. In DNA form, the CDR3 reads TGCAGTGCTAGGGGACAGGGTCTGACCCAGTACTTC.

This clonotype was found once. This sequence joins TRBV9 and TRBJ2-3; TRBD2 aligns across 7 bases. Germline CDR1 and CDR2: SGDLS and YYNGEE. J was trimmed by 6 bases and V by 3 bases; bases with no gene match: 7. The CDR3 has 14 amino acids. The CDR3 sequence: CASSAAGPGDTQYF. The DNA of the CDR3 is TGTGCCAGCAGCGCAGCGGGGCCGGGGGATACGCAGTATTTT.

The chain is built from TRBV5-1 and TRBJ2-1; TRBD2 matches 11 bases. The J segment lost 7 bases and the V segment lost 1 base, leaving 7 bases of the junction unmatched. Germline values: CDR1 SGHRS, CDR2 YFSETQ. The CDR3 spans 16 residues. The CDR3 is CASSLTSGSGRNEQFF. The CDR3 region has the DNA TGCGCCAGCAGCTTGACTAGCGGGAGTGGCCGGAATGAGCAGTTCTTC.

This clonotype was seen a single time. The CDR3 nucleotides are TGTGCCACCAGCCCCGCGGAGGAGACCACAGATACGCAGTATTTT. Translating gives CATSPAEETTDTQYF. J is TRBJ2-3 and V is TRBV24-1; D perhaps matches TRBD2 (5 bases). The CDR3 is 15 amino acids. Germline CDR1 and CDR2: KGHDR and SFDVKD. With 7 bases removed from V and 2 bases from J, the gap between germline ends came to 15 bases.

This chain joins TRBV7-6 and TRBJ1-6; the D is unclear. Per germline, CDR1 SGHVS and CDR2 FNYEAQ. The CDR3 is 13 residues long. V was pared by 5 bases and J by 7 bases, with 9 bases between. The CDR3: CASSAPGNSPLHF. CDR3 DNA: TGTGCCAGCAGCGCTCCGGGGAATTCACCCCTCCACTTT.

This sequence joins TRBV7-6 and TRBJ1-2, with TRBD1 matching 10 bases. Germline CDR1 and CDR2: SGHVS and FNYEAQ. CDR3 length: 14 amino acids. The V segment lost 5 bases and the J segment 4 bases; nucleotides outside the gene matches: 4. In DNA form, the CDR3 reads TGTGCCAGCAGCCCCGGGACAGGGGTCTATGGCTACACCTTC. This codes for CASSPGTGVYGYTF.

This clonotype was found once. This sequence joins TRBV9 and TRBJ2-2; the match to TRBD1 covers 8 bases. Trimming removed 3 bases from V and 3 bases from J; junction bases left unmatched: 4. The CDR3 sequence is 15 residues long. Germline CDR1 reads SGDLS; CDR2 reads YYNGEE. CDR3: CASSGETGDTGELFF. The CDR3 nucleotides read TGTGCCAGCAGCGGAGAGACAGGGGACACCGGGGAGCTGTTTTTT.

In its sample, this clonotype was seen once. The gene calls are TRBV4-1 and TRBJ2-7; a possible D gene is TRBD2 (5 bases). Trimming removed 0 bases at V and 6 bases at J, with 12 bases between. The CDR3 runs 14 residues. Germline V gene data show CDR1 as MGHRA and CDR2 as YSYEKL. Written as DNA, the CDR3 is TGCGCCAGCAGCCAAGAGAGTGGGAGAAGCGAGCAGTACTTC. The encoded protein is CASSQESGRSEQYF.

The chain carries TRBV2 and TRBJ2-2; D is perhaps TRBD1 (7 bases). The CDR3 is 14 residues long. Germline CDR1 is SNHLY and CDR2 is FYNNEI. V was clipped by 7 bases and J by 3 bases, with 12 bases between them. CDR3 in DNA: TGTGCCAGCACTGACAGGGACTACACCGGGGAGCTGTTTTTT. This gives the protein CASTDRDYTGELFF.

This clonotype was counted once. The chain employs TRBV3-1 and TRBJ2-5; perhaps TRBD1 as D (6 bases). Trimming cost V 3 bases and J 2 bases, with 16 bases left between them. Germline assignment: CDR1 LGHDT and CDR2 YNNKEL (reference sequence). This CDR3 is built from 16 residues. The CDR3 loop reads CASSHLPGTKQETQYF. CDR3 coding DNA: TGTGCCAGCAGCCATCTACCCGGGACAAAGCAAGAGACCCAGTACTTC.

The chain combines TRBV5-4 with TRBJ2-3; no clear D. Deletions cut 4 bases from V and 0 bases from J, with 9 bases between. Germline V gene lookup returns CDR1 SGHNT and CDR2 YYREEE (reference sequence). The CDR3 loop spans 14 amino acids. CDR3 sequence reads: CASSDFLSTDTQYF. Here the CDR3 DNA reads TGTGCCAGCAGCGACTTTCTTAGCACAGATACGCAGTATTTT. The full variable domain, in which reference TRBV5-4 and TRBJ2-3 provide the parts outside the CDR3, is ETGVTQSPTHLIKTRGQQVTLRCSSQSGHNTVSWYQQALGQGPQFIFQYYREEENGRGNFPPRFSGLQFPNYSSELNVNALELDDSALYLCASSDFLSTDTQYFGPGTRLTVL.

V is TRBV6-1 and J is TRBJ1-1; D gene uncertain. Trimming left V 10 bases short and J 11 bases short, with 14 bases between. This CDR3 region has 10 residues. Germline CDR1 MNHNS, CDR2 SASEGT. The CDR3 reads CATRQRGAFF. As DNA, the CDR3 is TGTGCCACCCGTCAGCGAGGCGCTTTCTTT.

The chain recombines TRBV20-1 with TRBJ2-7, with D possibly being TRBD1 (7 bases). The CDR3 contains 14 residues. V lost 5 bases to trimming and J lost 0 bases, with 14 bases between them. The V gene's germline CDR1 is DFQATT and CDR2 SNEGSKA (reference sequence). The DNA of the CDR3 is TGCAGTGCTGACCCGCGGGACAGCTCCTACGAGCAGTACTTC. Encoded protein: CSADPRDSSYEQYF.

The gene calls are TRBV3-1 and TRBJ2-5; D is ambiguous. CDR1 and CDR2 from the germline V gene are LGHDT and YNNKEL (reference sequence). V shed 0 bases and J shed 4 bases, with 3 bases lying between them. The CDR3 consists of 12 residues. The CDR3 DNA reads TGTGCCAGCAGCCAAGAGGCAGAGACCCAGTACTTC. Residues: CASSQEAETQYF.

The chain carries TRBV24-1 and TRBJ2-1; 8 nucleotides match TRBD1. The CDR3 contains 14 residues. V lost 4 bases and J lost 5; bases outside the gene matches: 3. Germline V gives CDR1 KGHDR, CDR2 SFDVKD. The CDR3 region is CATSDPDRDNEQFF. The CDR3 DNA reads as TGTGCCACCAGTGACCCGGACAGGGACAATGAGCAGTTCTTC.

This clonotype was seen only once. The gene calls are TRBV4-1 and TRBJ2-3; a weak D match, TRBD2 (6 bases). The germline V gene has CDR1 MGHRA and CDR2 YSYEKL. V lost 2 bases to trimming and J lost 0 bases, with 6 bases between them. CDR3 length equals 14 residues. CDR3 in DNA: TGCGCCAGCAGCCAAAGCGGGAGCACAGATACGCAGTATTTT. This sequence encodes CASSQSGSTDTQYF.